This TCR beta chain emerged from a study of T cell changes during pregnancy in multiple sclerosis. Germline CDR1 SGHRS, CDR2 YFSETQ. This CDR3 contains 12 residues. Trimming stripped 1 base from V and 4 bases from J, with 6 bases between. This table comes from immunoSEQ multiplex PCR, and its TCRdb copy is limited to in-frame clones, with some not included. Of roughly 67,000 clones listed, more than 85% are singletons. Material: peripheral blood, obtained in the second trimester of pregnancy. The J gene is TRBJ2-7, the V gene TRBV5-1; maybe TRBD1 (6 bases). The sequence was collected from a female donor with multiple sclerosis, enrolled in a pregnancy study. CDR3 amino acids: CASSLQGYEQYF. CDR3 sequence (DNA): TGCGCCAGCAGCTTGCAGGGGTACGAGCAGTACTTC.